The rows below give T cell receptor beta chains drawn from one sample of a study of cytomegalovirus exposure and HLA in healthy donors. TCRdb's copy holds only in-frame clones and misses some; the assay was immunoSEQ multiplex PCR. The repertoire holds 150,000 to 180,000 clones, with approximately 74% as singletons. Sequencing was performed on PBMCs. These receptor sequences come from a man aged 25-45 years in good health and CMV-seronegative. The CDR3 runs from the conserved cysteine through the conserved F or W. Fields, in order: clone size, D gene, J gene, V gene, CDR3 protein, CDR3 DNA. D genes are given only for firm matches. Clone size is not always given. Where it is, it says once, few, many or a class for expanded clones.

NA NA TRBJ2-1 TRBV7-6 CASSLAEDSYNEQFF TGTGCCAGCAGCTTAGCGGAGGACTCCTACAATGAGCAGTTCTTC
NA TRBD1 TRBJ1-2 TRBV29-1 CSVLSGQAGGYTF TGCAGCGTTCTATCGGGACAGGCGGGAGGCTACACCTTC
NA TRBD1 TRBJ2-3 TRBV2 CASRDRAVGDTQYF TGTGCCAGCAGGGACAGGGCGGTCGGAGATACGCAGTATTTT
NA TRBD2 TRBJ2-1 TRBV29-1 CSVGSSGGYNEQFF TGCAGCGTCGGCTCTAGCGGGGGATACAATGAGCAGTTCTTC
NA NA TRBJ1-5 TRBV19 CASSIVHDSNQPQNF TGTGCCAGTAGTATAGTGCACGATAGCAATCAGCCCCAGAATTTT
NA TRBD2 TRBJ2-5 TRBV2 CASSDPSGGIQETQYF TGTGCCAGCAGTGACCCTAGCGGGGGGATCCAAGAGACCCAGTACTTC
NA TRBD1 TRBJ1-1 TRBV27 CASSPGGGQGTEAFF TGTGCCAGCAGCCCAGGTGGAGGACAGGGCACTGAAGCTTTCTTT
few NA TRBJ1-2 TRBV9 CASSVVPPGDGYTF TGTGCCAGCAGCGTAGTCCCCCCGGGGGATGGCTACACCTTC
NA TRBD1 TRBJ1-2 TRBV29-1 CSVNAGTGVHGYPF TGCAGCGTTAACGCCGGGACAGGGGTTCATGGCTACCCCTTC
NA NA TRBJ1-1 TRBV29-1 CSVEEADTEAFF TGCAGCGTTGAAGAGGCAGACACTGAAGCTTTCTTT